These 16 T cell receptor beta chains were all obtained from the same sample, sequenced in a study of blood T cell repertoires in COVID-19. TCRdb's table, derived via immunoSEQ multiplex PCR, lists solely in-frame clones and lacks some. The table includes approximately 150,000 clones, 70% to 85% detected once. Sequences were obtained from PBMCs or T cells enriched from blood (not recorded which). The receptors here all came from a man between 50 and 59 years old who had recovered from COVID-19.

The chain uses TRBV12-3 or TRBV12-4 and TRBJ2-5; TRBD2 might be the D (5 bases). V was pared by 6 bases and J by 9 bases, with 17 bases between. The CDR3 has 13 amino acids. The CDR3 DNA reads TGTGCCAGCAGCCAAGGCTCGGGGATTGCCCAGTACTTC. Its translation is CASSQGSGIAQYF.

The V call is TRBV5-1, the J call TRBJ2-1; maybe TRBD2 (7 bases). CDR1 is SGHRS and CDR2 is YFSETQ in the germline V gene. The CDR3 consists of 14 residues. V was cut by 4 bases and J by 10 bases, with 18 bases left in between. The CDR3 region has the DNA TGCGCCAGCAGCCGGGGGGCAGGGGTGGACGAGCAGTTCTTC. As protein: CASSRGAGVDEQFF.

The rearrangement uses TRBV5-1 and TRBJ2-3, with 10 bases that match TRBD2. The CDR3 is made up of 17 amino acids. V shed 0 bases and J 2 bases; nucleotides not matched to a gene: 6. Germline CDR1 reads SGHRS; CDR2 reads YFSETQ. CDR3 residues: CASSLAGLAGATDTQYF. CDR3 sequence (DNA): TGCGCCAGCAGCTTGGCCGGGCTAGCGGGGGCCACAGATACGCAGTATTTT. Filled out from reference TRBV5-1 and TRBJ2-3, the complete variable domain reads KAGVTQTPRYLIKTRGQQVTLSCSPISGHRSVSWYQQTPGQGLQFLFEYFSETQRNKGNFPGRFSGRQFSNSRSEMNVSTLELGDSALYLCASSLAGLAGATDTQYFGPGTRLTVL.

The V gene is TRBV6-5, the J gene TRBJ2-5; D is undetermined. The CDR3 extends over 14 amino acids. From germline, CDR1 is MNHEY and CDR2 SVGAGI. Trimming removed 6 bases from V and 1 base from J, with 12 bases in between. In nucleotides, the CDR3 is TGTGCCAGCAGACTCCAGGTCCTCCAAGAGACCCAGTACTTC. Protein: CASRLQVLQETQYF.

V usage is TRBV29-1 and J usage is TRBJ1-4; tentatively, D is TRBD1 (6 bases). The length of the CDR3 is 15 residues. V dropped 4 bases and J dropped 3 bases, with 15 bases sitting between them. The V gene's germline CDR1 is SQVTM and CDR2 ANQGSEA. CDR3 amino acids: CSVGGPAGANEKLFF. The CDR3 coding sequence is TGCAGCGTTGGGGGCCCGGCAGGGGCTAATGAAAAACTGTTTTTT.

This clone has only a few counts. The V gene is TRBV6-5, the J gene TRBJ1-6; D perhaps matches TRBD1 (5 bases). V gave up 9 bases and J gave up 7 bases, with 16 bases separating them. Germline CDR1 MNHEY, CDR2 SVGAGI. The CDR3 is made up of 14 amino acids. CDR3 sequence reads: CASHGGVGNSPLHF. Here the CDR3 DNA reads TGTGCCAGTCACGGGGGGGTCGGAAATTCACCCCTCCACTTT.

The chain couples TRBV10-3 to TRBJ2-7; 9 bases line up with TRBD1. CDR1 is ENHRY and CDR2 is SYGVKD in the germline V gene. The CDR3 is made up of 15 amino acids. V shed 6 bases, J shed 0 bases, and the junction held 6 bases outside the gene matches. CDR3 nucleotide sequence: TGTGCCATCAGCAGGGGACAGGGAAGCTCCTACGAGCAGTACTTC. This codes for CAISRGQGSSYEQYF.

This clone showed up many times. V is TRBV9 and J is TRBJ1-4; D may be TRBD1 (5 bases). This CDR3 region has 16 residues. Germline CDR1 is SGDLS and CDR2 is YYNGEE. Trimming took 0 bases from V and 3 from J, leaving 12 bases between them. CDR3 residues: CASSVAQGNPNEKLFF. In DNA, the CDR3 is TGTGCCAGCAGCGTAGCGCAGGGAAATCCTAATGAAAAACTGTTTTTT.

The chain employs TRBV19 and TRBJ2-2, with TRBD2 identical over 9 bases. Germline V gene sequence: CDR1 LNHDA, CDR2 SQIVND (reference sequence). The CDR3 consists of 18 residues. The trim removed 7 bases at V and 7 bases at J, leaving 19 bases unmatched. CDR3 residues: CASTRKLTSGGVHGELFF. The CDR3 coding sequence is TGTGCCAGTACGAGGAAACTGACTAGCGGCGGGGTTCACGGGGAGCTGTTTTTT.

The V gene is TRBV4-1, the J gene TRBJ2-1, with D unclear. V was pared by 4 bases and J by 7 bases, with 20 bases between. The CDR3 is made up of 16 amino acids. Germline CDR1 MGHRA, CDR2 YSYEKL. Here the CDR3 reads CASSLNEAFLVNEQFF. The CDR3 nucleotides read TGCGCCAGCAGCCTAAACGAGGCATTTTTGGTAAATGAGCAGTTCTTC.

The chain uses TRBV25-1 and TRBJ2-3, with 10 bases identical to TRBD1. V gave up 1 base and J gave up 1 base; unmatched junction bases: 5. The CDR3 loop spans 17 amino acids. Germline lookup yields CDR1 MGHDK and CDR2 SYGVNS. This chain's CDR3 is CASSEWGTGVGTDTQYF. The CDR3 DNA follows: TGTGCCAGCAGTGAATGGGGGACAGGGGTGGGCACAGATACGCAGTATTTT.

The genes are TRBV3-1 (or the pseudogene TRBV3-2) and TRBJ1-5, with 7 bases identical to TRBD1. CDR1 LGHDT and CDR2 YNNKEL come from the germline V gene (reference sequence). The CDR3 totals 14 residues. Losses at the gene ends were 2 bases for V and 6 bases for J; bases not matched to a gene: 4. CDR3 bases: TGTGCCAGCAGCCAAACAGGGGTAGCTCAGCCCCAGCATTTT. It translates to CASSQTGVAQPQHF.

This clone was found a few times. The CDR3 DNA follows: TGTGCCAGCTCACAGGGGACTAGCGGGGACGGCGGGGAGCTGTTTTTT. Amino acid sequence: CASSQGTSGDGGELFF. This rearrangement joins TRBV18 to TRBJ2-2, with 13 bases fitting TRBD2. The germline CDR1 and CDR2 sequences are KGHSH and LQKENI. Trimming took 4 bases from V and 7 from J; bases not matched to a gene: 6. The CDR3 has 16 residues.

V is TRBV19 and J is TRBJ2-2, with 12 nucleotides matching TRBD2. This CDR3 is built from 20 residues. Per germline, CDR1 LNHDA and CDR2 SQIVND (reference sequence). The J segment lost 3 bases and the V segment lost 5 bases, leaving 16 bases of the junction unmatched. The CDR3: CASSDTSGGRAWGYTGELFF. CDR3 nucleotide sequence: TGTGCCAGTAGTGACACTAGCGGGGGGCGGGCTTGGGGCTACACCGGGGAGCTGTTTTTT.

V and J are TRBV18 and TRBJ1-2; 7 bases fit TRBD1. CDR3 length: 16 amino acids. Germline CDR1 reads KGHSH; CDR2 reads LQKENI. V gave up 0 bases and J gave up 0 bases; unmatched junction bases: 4. CDR3 sequence: CASSPPGGTANYGYTF. The DNA for the CDR3 is TGTGCCAGCTCACCACCAGGGGGGACAGCTAACTATGGCTACACCTTC.

This clone occurred once. The genes are TRBV7-6 and TRBJ2-3, with a weak D call TRBD2 (6 bases). The CDR3 runs 17 residues. Germline CDR1 SGHVS, CDR2 FNYEAQ. V lost 1 base to trimming and J lost 2 bases, with 16 bases between them. The CDR3 DNA follows: TGTGCCAGCAGCTTAGGGGTGGCGGGGATATTCACAGATACGCAGTATTTT. Amino acids: CASSLGVAGIFTDTQYF.